This entry lists 6 T cell receptor beta chains sequenced from one sample in a study of blood T cell repertoires in COVID-19. Assay: immunoSEQ multiplex PCR; the TCRdb copy retains only in-frame clones and omits some. The repertoire consists of 150,000 to 200,000 clones, with about 88% occurring once and the leading ten covering 20% to 25%. What was sequenced was PBMCs or T cells enriched from blood (not recorded which). The receptors were sampled from a woman aged 40 to 50 in a cohort exposed to, infected with or recovered from COVID-19 (not recorded which).

The chain uses TRBV11-2 and TRBJ2-7; a possible D gene is TRBD2 (5 bases). V gave up 0 bases and J gave up 6 bases, with 12 bases separating them. CDR3 size: 14 residues. The germline V gene encodes CDR1 SGHAT and CDR2 FQNNGV. CDR3 nucleotide sequence: TGTGCCAGCAGCTTAGATCGAAGAGGGCTCGAGCAGTACTTC. It encodes CASSLDRRGLEQYF.

The V gene is TRBV27, the J gene TRBJ2-1, with 7 bases fitting TRBD1. J lost 8 bases, V lost 4 bases, and 11 bases had no gene match. CDR1 and CDR2 (germline): MNHEY, SMNVEV (reference sequence). The CDR3 has 15 amino acids. DNA of the CDR3: TGTGCCAGCAGTTCCCCCAACAGGGGTTACGATGAGCAGTTCTTC. Its protein is CASSSPNRGYDEQFF.

This rearrangement joins TRBV5-4 to TRBJ2-3; no clear D. The germline V and J ends were trimmed by 4 bases and 7 bases, with 10 bases remaining between them. Per the germline V gene, CDR1 is SGHNT and CDR2 is YYREEE (reference sequence). The CDR3 runs to 12 residues. The CDR3 sequence: CASSIDSYTQYF. The DNA for the CDR3 is TGTGCCAGCAGCATAGACTCGTATACGCAGTATTTT.

This clone was counted a few times. The CDR3 nucleotides read TGTGCCAGCAGCTCTCTCGGCAAGGCTAGCGGCACCGGGGAGCTGTTTTTT. Translated, it gives CASSSLGKASGTGELFF. This rearrangement joins TRBV13 to TRBJ2-2; 7 positions agree with TRBD2. Germline V lookup: CDR1 PRHDT, CDR2 FYEKMQ (reference sequence). The CDR3 length is 17 residues. Trimming removed 4 bases from V and 4 bases from J; junction bases left unmatched: 12.

In the case of this clone: Other DNA sequences in this sample translate to the same CDR3. The chain has TRBV10-3 and TRBJ1-1; D unresolved. The germline V gene has CDR1 ENHRY and CDR2 SYGVKD. CDR3 length: 13 residues. V lost 3 bases and J 4 bases, leaving 9 bases between the germline ends. CDR3 in amino acids: CAISESSGTEAFF. DNA of the CDR3: TGTGCCATCAGTGAATCTTCGGGCACTGAAGCTTTCTTT.

This rearrangement joins TRBV6-5 to TRBJ2-2; D unclear. The CDR3 contains 14 residues. V was clipped by 3 bases and J by 3 bases, with 8 bases between them. Germline lookup yields CDR1 MNHEY and CDR2 SVGAGI. CDR3 amino acids: CASSYRRDTGELFF. In DNA, the CDR3 is TGTGCCAGCAGTTATAGGAGAGACACCGGGGAGCTGTTTTTT.